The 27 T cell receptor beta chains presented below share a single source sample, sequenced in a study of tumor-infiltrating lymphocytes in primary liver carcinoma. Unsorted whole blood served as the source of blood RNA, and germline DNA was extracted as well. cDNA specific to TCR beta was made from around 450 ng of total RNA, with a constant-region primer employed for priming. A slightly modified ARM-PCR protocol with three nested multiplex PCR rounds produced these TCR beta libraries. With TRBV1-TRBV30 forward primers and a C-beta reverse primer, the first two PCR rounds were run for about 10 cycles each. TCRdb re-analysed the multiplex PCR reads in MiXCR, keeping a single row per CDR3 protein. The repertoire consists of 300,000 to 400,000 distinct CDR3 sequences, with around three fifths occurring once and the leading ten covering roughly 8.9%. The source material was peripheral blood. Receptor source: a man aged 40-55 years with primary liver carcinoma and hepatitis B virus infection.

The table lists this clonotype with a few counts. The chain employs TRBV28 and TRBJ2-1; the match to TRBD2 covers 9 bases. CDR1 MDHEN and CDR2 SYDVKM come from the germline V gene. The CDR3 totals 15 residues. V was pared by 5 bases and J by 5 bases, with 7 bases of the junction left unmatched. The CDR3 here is CASSPASGRNNEQFF. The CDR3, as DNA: TGTGCCAGCAGTCCTGCCAGCGGGAGGAACAATGAGCAGTTCTTC.

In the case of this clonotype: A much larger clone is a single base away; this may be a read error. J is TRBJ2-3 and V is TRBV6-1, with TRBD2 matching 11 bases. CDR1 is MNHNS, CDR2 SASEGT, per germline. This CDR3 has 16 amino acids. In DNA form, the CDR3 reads TGTGCCAGCAGTGAGCTTCTAGCGGGAGGAACAGATACGCGGTATTTT. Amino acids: CASSELLAGGTDTRYF.

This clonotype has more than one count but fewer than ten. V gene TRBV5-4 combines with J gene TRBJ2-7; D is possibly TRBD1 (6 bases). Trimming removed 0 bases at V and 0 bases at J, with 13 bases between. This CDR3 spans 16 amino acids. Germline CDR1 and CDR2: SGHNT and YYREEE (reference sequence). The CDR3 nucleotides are TGTGCCAGCAGCTTGGGGGTTCAGACAGGCTCCTACGAGCAGTACTTC. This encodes CASSLGVQTGSYEQYF. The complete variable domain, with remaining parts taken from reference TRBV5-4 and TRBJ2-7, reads ETGVTQSPTHLIKTRGQQVTLRCSSQSGHNTVSWYQQALGQGPQFIFQYYREEENGRGNFPPRFSGLQFPNYSSELNVNALELDDSALYLCASSLGVQTGSYEQYFGPGTRLTVT.

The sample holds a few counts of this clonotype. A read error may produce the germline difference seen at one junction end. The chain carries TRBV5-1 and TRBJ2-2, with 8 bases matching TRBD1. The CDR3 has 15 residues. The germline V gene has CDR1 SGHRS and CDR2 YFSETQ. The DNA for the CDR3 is TGTGCCAGCAGCTTGGGGGACAGGTTCACCGGGGAGCTGTTTTTT. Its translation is CASSLGDRFTGELFF.

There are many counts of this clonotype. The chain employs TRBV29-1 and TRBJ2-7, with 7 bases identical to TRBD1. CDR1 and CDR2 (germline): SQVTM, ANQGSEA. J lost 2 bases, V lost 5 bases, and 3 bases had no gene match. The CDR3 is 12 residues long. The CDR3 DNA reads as TGCAGCGTTCAGCAGGGGGCCTACGAGCAGTACTTC. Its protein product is CSVQQGAYEQYF.

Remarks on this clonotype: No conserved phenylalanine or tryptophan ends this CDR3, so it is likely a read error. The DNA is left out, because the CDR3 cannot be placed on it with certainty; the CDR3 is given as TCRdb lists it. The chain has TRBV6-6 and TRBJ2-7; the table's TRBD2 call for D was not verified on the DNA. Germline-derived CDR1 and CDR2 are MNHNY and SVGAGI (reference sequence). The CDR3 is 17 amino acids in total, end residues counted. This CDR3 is CASSLGLAGYNSYEHYY.

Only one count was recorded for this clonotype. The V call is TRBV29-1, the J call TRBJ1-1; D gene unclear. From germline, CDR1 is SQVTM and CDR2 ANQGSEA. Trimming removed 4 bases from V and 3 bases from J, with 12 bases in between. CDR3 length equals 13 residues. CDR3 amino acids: CSVASGQYTEAFF. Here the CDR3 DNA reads TGCAGCGTTGCCTCGGGTCAGTACACTGAAGCTTTCTTT.

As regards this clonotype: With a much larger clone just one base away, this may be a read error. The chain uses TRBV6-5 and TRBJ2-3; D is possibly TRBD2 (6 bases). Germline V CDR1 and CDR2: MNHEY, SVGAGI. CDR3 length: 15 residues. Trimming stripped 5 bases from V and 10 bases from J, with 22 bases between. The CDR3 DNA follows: TGTGCCAGCAGTGGGACTCAGAGATACGCAGTATCGCAGTATTTT. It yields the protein CASSGTQRYAVSQYF.

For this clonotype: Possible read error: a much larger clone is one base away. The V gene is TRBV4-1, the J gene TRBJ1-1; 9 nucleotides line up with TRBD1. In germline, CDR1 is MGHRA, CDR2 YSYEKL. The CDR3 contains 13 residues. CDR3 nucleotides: TGCGCCAGCAACCAAGACTGGGACAGGGTAGCTTTCTTT. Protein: CASNQDWDRVAFF.

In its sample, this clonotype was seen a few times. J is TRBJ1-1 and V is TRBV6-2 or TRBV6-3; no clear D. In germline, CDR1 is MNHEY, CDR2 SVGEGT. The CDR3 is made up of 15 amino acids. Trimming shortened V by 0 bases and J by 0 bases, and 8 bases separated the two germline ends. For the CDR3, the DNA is TGTGCCAGCAGTTACTCTGCCAGATTGAACACTGAAGCTTTCTTT. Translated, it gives CASSYSARLNTEAFF.

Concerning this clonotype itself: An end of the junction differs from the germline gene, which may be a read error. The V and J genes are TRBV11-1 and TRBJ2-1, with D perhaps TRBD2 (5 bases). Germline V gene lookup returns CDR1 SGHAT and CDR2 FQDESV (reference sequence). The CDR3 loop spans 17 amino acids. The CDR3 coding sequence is TGTGGCAGCAGTACCCACCCCACGGGAAGGTCCTACAATGAGCAGTTCTTC. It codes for CGSSTHPTGRSYNEQFF.

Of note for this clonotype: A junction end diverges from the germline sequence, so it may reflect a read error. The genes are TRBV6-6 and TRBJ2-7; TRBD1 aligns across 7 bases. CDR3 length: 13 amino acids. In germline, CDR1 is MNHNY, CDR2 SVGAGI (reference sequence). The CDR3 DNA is TGTGCCAGCAGAGTGGGACAGCCGGACGAGCACTACTTC. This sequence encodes CASRVGQPDEHYF.

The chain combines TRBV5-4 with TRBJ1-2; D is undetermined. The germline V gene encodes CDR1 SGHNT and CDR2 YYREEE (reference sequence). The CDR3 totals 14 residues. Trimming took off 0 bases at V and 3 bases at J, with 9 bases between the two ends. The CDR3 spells CASSLDGGYYGYTF. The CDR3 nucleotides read TGTGCCAGCAGCTTGGACGGCGGCTACTATGGCTACACCTTC.

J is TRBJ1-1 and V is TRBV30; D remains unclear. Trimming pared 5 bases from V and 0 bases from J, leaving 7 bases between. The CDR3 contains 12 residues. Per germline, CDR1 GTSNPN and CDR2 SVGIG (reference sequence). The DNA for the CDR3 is TGTGCCTGGCGAGGGTTGAACACTGAAGCTTTCTTT. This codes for CAWRGLNTEAFF.

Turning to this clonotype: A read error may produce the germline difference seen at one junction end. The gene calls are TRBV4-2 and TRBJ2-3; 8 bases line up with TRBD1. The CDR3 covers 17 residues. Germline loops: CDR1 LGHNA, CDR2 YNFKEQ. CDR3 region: CACSSSTGAISTDTQYF. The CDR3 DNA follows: TGTGCCTGCAGCTCGTCGACAGGGGCGATAAGCACAGATACGCAGTATTTT.

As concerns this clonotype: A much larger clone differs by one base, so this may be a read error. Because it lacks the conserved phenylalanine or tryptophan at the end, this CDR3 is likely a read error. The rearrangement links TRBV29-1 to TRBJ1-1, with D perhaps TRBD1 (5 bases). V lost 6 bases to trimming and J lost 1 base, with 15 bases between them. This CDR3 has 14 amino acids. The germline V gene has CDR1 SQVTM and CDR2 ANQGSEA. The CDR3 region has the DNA TGCAGCGTCGTCTCGGGGGATCGGAACACTGAAGCTTTCTAT. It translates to CSVVSGDRNTEAFY.

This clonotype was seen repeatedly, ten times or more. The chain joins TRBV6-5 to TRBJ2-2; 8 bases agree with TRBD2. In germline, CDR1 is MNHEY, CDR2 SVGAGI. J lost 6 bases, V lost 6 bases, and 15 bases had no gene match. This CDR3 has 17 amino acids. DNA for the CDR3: TGTGCCAGCAGGTCCCGGAAGAGCGGGAGCGGGTCCGGGGAGCTGTTTTTT. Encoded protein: CASRSRKSGSGSGELFF.

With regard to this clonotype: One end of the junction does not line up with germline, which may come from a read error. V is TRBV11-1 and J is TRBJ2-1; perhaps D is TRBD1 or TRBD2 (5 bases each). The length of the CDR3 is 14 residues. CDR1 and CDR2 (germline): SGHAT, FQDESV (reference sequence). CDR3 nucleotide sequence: TGTGCCATCAGCTTAGGCTCAGCGGACAATGGACAGTTCTTC. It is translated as CAISLGSADNGQFF.

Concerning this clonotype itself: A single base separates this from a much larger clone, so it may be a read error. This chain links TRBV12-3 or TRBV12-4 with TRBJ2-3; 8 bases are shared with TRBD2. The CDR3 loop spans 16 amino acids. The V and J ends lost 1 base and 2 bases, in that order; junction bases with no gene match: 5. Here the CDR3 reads CASSLGGGRPTDTQYF. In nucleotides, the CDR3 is TGTGCCAGCAGTTTAGGGGGCGGGAGGCCCACAGATACGCAGTATTTT.

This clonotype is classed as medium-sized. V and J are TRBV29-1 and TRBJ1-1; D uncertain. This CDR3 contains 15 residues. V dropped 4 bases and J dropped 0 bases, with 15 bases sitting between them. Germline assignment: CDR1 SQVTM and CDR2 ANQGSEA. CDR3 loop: CSVGGGWGMNTEAFF. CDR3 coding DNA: TGCAGCGTTGGTGGAGGATGGGGTATGAACACTGAAGCTTTCTTT.

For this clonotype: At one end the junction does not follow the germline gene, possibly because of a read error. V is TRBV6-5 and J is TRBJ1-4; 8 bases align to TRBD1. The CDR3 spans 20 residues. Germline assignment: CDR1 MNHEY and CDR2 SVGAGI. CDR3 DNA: TGTACCAGCAGTCCCGGGACAGGCAAAGTCTTTCTTGCAACTAATGAAAAACTGTTTTTT. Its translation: CTSSPGTGKVFLATNEKLFF.

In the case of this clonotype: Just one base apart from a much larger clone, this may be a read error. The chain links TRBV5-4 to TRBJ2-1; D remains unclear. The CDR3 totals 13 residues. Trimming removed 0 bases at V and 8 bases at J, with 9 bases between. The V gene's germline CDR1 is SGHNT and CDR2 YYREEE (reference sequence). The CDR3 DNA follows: TGTGCCAGCAGCTTGGTCGAAGGCGATGAGCAGTTCTTC. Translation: CASSLVEGDEQFF.

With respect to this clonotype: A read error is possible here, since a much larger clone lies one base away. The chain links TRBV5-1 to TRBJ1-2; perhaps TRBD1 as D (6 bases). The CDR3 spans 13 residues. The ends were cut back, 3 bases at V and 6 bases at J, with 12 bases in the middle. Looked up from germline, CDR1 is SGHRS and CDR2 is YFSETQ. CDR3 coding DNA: TGCGCCAGCAGCTCCCGACAGGCGGATGGCTACACCTTC. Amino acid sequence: CASSSRQADGYTF.

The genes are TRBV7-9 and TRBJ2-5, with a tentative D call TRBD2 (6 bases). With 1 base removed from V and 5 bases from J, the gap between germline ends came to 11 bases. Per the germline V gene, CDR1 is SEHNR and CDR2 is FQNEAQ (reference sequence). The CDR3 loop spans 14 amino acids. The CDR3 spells CASSLDAGRETQYF. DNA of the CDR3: TGTGCCAGCAGCTTAGATGCGGGGCGTGAGACCCAGTACTTC. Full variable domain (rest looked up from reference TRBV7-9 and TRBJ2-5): DTGVSQNPRHKITKRGQNVTFRCDPISEHNRLYWYRQTLGQGPEFLTYFQNEAQLEKSRLLSDRFSAERPKGSFSTLEIQRTEQGDSAMYLCASSLDAGRETQYFGPGTRLLVL.

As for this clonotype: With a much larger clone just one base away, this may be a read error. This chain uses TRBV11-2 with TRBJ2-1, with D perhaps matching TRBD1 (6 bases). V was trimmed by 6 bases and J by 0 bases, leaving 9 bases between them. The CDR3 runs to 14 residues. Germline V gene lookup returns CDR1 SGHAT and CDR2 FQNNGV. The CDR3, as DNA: TGTGCCAGCAGACCAGGGGTCTCCTACAATGAGCAGTTCTTC. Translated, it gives CASRPGVSYNEQFF. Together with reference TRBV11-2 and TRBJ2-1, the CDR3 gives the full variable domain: EAGVAQSPRYKIIEKRQSVAFWCNPISGHATLYWYQQILGQGPKLLIQFQNNGVVDDSQLPKDRFSAERLKGVDSTLKIQPAKLEDSAVYLCASRPGVSYNEQFFGPGTRLTVL.

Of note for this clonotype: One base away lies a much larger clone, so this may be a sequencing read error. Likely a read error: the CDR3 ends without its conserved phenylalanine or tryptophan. CDR3 sequence reads: CASSLSGVTTGELFL. CDR3 nucleotides: TGTGCCAGCAGCTTGTCGGGGGTAACCACCGGGGAGCTGTTTCTT. V and J are TRBV5-4 and TRBJ2-2; weak D call: TRBD2 (6 bases). This CDR3 is 15 amino acids long. V was shortened by 1 base and J by 4 bases, with 11 bases between the two germline ends. Germline assignment: CDR1 SGHNT and CDR2 YYREEE (reference sequence).

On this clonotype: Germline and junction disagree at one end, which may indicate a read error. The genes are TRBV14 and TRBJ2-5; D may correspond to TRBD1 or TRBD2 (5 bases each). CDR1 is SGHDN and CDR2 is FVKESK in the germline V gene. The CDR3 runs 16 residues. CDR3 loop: CASSQDPAGRVEIQYF. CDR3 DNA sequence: TGTGCCAGCAGCCAAGATCCGGCAGGGAGAGTGGAGATCCAGTACTTC.